Each of the 28 T cell receptor beta chains below was sequenced from the same sample in a study of tumor-infiltrating lymphocytes in primary liver carcinoma. The template, about 510 ng total RNA, yielded TCR beta cDNA made with a constant-region primer. Slightly modified ARM-PCR, run as three nested multiplex PCR rounds, produced the TCR beta libraries. Use of TRBV1-TRBV30 forward primers with a C-beta reverse primer characterized the first two PCR rounds, which lasted around 9 cycles each. MiXCR, run by TCRdb on the multiplex PCR reads, gives a single entry per CDR3 protein. The data show 84,000 or so distinct CDR3 sequences, approximately 72% seen once. Unsorted bulk tissue, about 19-32 mg of it, served as the source for co-extraction of RNA and DNA. Sequencing was carried out using liver tumor tissue from sampling region 1. Regarding subset: tumor region T1, superior pole. The receptors originated from a man aged 35-49 years with primary liver carcinoma and hepatitis B virus infection.

On this clonotype: The junction and the germline gene differ at one end; a read error may be behind it. The rearrangement links TRBV7-9 to TRBJ2-3, with 8 bases matching TRBD2. CDR3 size: 16 residues. The germline CDR1 and CDR2 sequences are SEHNR and FQNEAQ (reference sequence). CDR3 loop: CASRLAGTTSKDTQYF. In DNA, the CDR3 is TGTGCCAGCAGATTAGCGGGGACAACGAGCAAAGATACGCAGTATTTT.

Note on this clonotype: An end of the junction does not agree with germline; a read error may underlie this. The CDR3 is CASSRRDSQETLYF. The CDR3 DNA follows: TGTGCCAGCAGCCGCAGGGATAGCCAAGAGACCCTGTACTTC. The chain employs TRBV11-2 and TRBJ2-5, with a tentative D call TRBD1 (5 bases). CDR1 is SGHAT, CDR2 FQNNGV, per germline. The CDR3 has 14 amino acids. Full variable domain (outside the CDR3, taken from reference TRBV11-2 and TRBJ2-5): EAGVAQSPRYKIIEKRQSVAFWCNPISGHATLYWYQQILGQGPKLLIQFQNNGVVDDSQLPKDRFSAERLKGVDSTLKIQPAKLEDSAVYLCASSRRDSQETLYFGPGTRLLVL.

This clonotype appeared a single time. The V gene is TRBV4-2, the J gene TRBJ2-1, with D unclear. Deletions cut 2 bases from V and 2 bases from J, with 13 bases between. The CDR3 is made up of 16 amino acids. Germline assignment: CDR1 LGHNA and CDR2 YNFKEQ. CDR3 residues: CASSQLGGSTYNEQFF. The CDR3 nucleotides are TGTGCCAGCAGCCAATTGGGCGGAAGTACCTACAATGAGCAGTTCTTC.

This clonotype came up many times. A much larger clonotype is one base distant, so this may be a read error. J is TRBJ2-7 and V is TRBV6-5; no firm D call. V lost 6 bases and J 0 bases, leaving 9 bases between the germline ends. The CDR3 is 13 amino acids. Germline V gives CDR1 MNHEY, CDR2 SVGAGI. CDR3 coding DNA: TGTGCCAGCAGAAAGGCAGGCTCCTACGAGCAGTACTTC. This encodes CASRKAGSYEQYF.

On this clonotype itself: Likely a read error: the CDR3 ends without its conserved phenylalanine or tryptophan. No DNA is shown, since the ends of the CDR3 on it are uncertain; the CDR3 is the one TCRdb lists. This chain links TRBV29-1 with TRBJ2-1. The CDR3 totals 13 residues, both ends included. CDR1 and CDR2 from the germline V gene are SQVTM and ANQGSEA. The CDR3 sequence is CSVPLPLSNEQLL.

With respect to this clonotype: Since the CDR3 does not end with the conserved phenylalanine or tryptophan, this likely comes from a read error. DNA for the CDR3: TGCAGCGTTGGGGATAGCGCCGGGAAGCTGTTTCTT. Translated, it gives CSVGDSAGKLFL. The chain couples TRBV29-1 to TRBJ2-2, with a tentative D call TRBD2 (5 bases). The CDR3 runs to 12 residues. Germline V gene sequence: CDR1 SQVTM, CDR2 ANQGSEA.

In this sample, this clonotype turned up many times. The chain uses TRBV6-1 and TRBJ2-3, with D perhaps matching TRBD2 (5 bases). Per germline, CDR1 MNHNS and CDR2 SASEGT. V lost 6 bases and J lost 5, with 12 bases in between. This CDR3 has 13 residues. CDR3: CASRVDSRDTQYF. CDR3 nucleotide sequence: TGTGCCAGCAGGGTGGACTCCAGAGATACGCAGTATTTT.

Details on this clonotype: Just one base apart from a much larger clone, this may be a read error. V and J are TRBV7-9 and TRBJ2-3; 9 nucleotides align to TRBD1. Germline V gene lookup returns CDR1 SEHNR and CDR2 FQNEAQ (reference sequence). The CDR3 contains 14 residues. The CDR3 region has the DNA TGTGCCAGCCCCTCCGGGACAGGGACGGATACGCGGTATTTT. It is translated as CASPSGTGTDTRYF.

The chain couples TRBV5-1 to TRBJ2-1, with D possibly being TRBD2 (6 bases). The CDR3 runs 14 residues. V dropped 8 bases and J dropped 5 bases, with 17 bases sitting between them. Germline loops: CDR1 SGHRS, CDR2 YFSETQ. In DNA, the CDR3 is TGCGCCAGTAGCCCGGACGGGGGAAACAATGAGCAGTTCTTC. Its protein product is CASSPDGGNNEQFF.

On this clonotype itself: This could be a read error, since a much larger clone is one nucleotide away. The genes are TRBV7-9 and TRBJ2-3; 8 bases agree with TRBD1. The germline gives CDR1 SEHNR, CDR2 FQNEAQ (reference sequence). The CDR3 length is 15 residues. Trimming at V came to 5 bases and at J to 6 bases, leaving 10 bases not matched to a gene. CDR3: CASSTRGQVSDTQYF. CDR3 coding DNA: TGTGCCAGCAGCACCCGGGGACAGGTGTCGGATACGCAGTATTTT.

This clonotype has at least ten counts. The chain employs TRBV28 and TRBJ2-5, with D possibly TRBD2 on 5 matching bases. Trimming removed 5 bases at V and 4 bases at J, with 17 bases between. The CDR3 has 15 residues. CDR1 and CDR2 from the germline V gene are MDHEN and SYDVKM. The CDR3 DNA follows: TGTGCCAGCAGTAGACCTGGTGAGGGCAGAGAGACCCAGTACTTC. As protein: CASSRPGEGRETQYF.

CDR3 bases: TGCGCAAGCTGCCAGGCGCGAGGGTACAATGAGCAGTTCTTC. Translated, it gives CASCQARGYNEQFF. V is TRBV4-1 and J is TRBJ2-1, with D tentatively TRBD2 (5 bases). The CDR3 extends over 14 amino acids. Germline values: CDR1 MGHRA, CDR2 YSYEKL.

This rearrangement joins TRBV29-1 to TRBJ2-5; 11 bases line up with TRBD2. The V gene's germline CDR1 is SQVTM and CDR2 ANQGSEA. Losses at the gene ends were 7 bases for V and 5 bases for J; bases not matched to a gene: 12. The CDR3 consists of 15 residues. CDR3 residues: CSAGLAGGPCETQYF. CDR3 DNA sequence: TGCAGCGCAGGGCTAGCGGGAGGACCGTGTGAGACCCAGTACTTC.

In the case of this clonotype: One end of the junction varies from germline; a read error may be responsible. Here the CDR3 DNA reads TGTACCAGCAGTTTTCTAGCGGGAACGAATGAGCAGTTCTTC. This encodes CTSSFLAGTNEQFF. The V call is TRBV12-3 or TRBV12-4, the J call TRBJ2-1; TRBD2 aligns across 9 bases. The CDR3 is 14 amino acids.

About this clonotype: One end of the junction is discordant with germline, which a read error may explain. This chain joins TRBV6-6 and TRBJ2-1; D is ambiguous. This CDR3 is built from 14 residues. Germline V gives CDR1 MNHNY, CDR2 SVGAGI (reference sequence). The CDR3 sequence: CAMVNLHSYDEQFF. CDR3 sequence (DNA): TGTGCCATGGTGAACCTGCACTCCTACGATGAGCAGTTCTTC.

This clonotype was picked up one time. The junction differs from germline at one of its ends, possibly a read error. The chain employs TRBV11-2 and TRBJ1-1; 8 positions agree with TRBD1. Germline CDR1 and CDR2: SGHAT and FQNNGV. This CDR3 is built from 19 residues. CDR3 loop: CASTLVRQGQEFSNTEAFF. CDR3 sequence (DNA): TGTGCCAGCACCTTAGTGAGACAGGGACAGGAATTCAGTAACACTGAAGCTTTCTTT.

This clonotype was counted at least ten times. V usage is TRBV15 and J usage is TRBJ2-7; no reliable D call. Trimming left V 0 bases short and J 7 bases short, with 10 bases between. Germline V CDR1 and CDR2: LNHNV, YYDKDF (reference sequence). The CDR3 totals 13 residues. Written as DNA, the CDR3 is TGTGCCACCAGCAGAGACCACAGAAGGGAGCAGTACTTC. The encoded protein is CATSRDHRREQYF. The entire variable domain, with the rest obtained from reference TRBV15 and TRBJ2-7, is as follows: DAMVIQNPRYQVTQFGKPVTLSCSQTLNHNVMYWYQQKSSQAPKLLFHYYDKDFNNEADTPDNFQSRRPNTSFCFLDIRSPGLGDTAMYLCATSRDHRREQYFGPGTRLTVT.

Remarks on this clonotype: At one end, the junction sequence differs from germline, possibly due to a read error. The chain combines TRBV6-6 with TRBJ1-5; D remains unclear. Per the germline V gene, CDR1 is MNHNY and CDR2 is SVGAGI (reference sequence). CDR3 length: 16 residues. The DNA of the CDR3 is TGTGCCAGCAGTTACGGCCCTCAGGCGGGAATTCAGCCCCAGCACTTT. The encoded protein is CASSYGPQAGIQPQHF.

This clonotype was seen a handful of times. At one of its ends the junction is not consistent with the germline gene, which may arise from a read error. V gene TRBV11-2 combines with J gene TRBJ2-1; no reliable D call. Germline V CDR1 and CDR2: SGHAT, FQNNGV. This CDR3 spans 13 amino acids. The CDR3 bases are TGTGCCGGCAGGAAAAGCTCCTACAATGAGCAGTTCTTC. This translates into CAGRKSSYNEQFF.

This chain connects TRBV6-5 to TRBJ2-6; the D gene is possibly TRBD1 (6 bases). The CDR3 is 15 residues long. Germline V gene data show CDR1 as MNHEY and CDR2 as SVGAGI. V lost 9 bases, J lost 4 bases, and 16 bases lay in between. CDR3 loop: CASSKRQVGANVLTF. As DNA, the CDR3 is TGTGCCAGTAGCAAGAGACAGGTCGGGGCCAACGTCCTGACTTTC.

This clonotype came up many times. The gene calls are TRBV21-1 and TRBJ2-7. TRBV21-1 is flagged as a pseudogene. CDR3 length: 12 amino acids. CDR3 sequence: CASSGGSYEQYF. The DNA of the CDR3 is TGTGCCAGCAGCGGGGGCTCCTACGAGCAGTACTTC.

A few counts support this clonotype. V is TRBV24-1 and J is TRBJ2-7, with 14 bases lining up with TRBD2. CDR1 and CDR2 (germline): KGHDR, SFDVKD. This CDR3 comprises 17 residues. V dropped 9 bases and J dropped 1; count of bases not matched to a gene: 10. CDR3 nucleotides: TGTGCCACCGTACCGGGACTAGCGGGAGTTATGTCCTACGAGCAGTACTTC. Amino acid sequence: CATVPGLAGVMSYEQYF.

As concerns this clonotype: Germline and junction disagree at one end, which may indicate a read error. The V and J genes are TRBV6-1 and TRBJ1-2; 11 nucleotides match TRBD1. Germline loops: CDR1 MNHNS, CDR2 SASEGT. The CDR3 has 16 residues. The CDR3: CASSSSPGTGGGGCTF. CDR3 bases: TGTGCCAGCAGTTCTAGTCCCGGGACAGGGGGAGGAGGCTGCACATTC.

Points on this clonotype: The CDR3 does not end in the conserved phenylalanine or tryptophan, so this is likely a read error. It is unclear where the CDR3 begins or ends on the DNA, so no DNA is shown, and the CDR3 is as TCRdb lists it. The chain links TRBV29-1 to TRBJ1-2. CDR1 is SQVTM and CDR2 is ANQGSEA in the germline V gene. Termini included, the CDR3 measures 11 amino acids. The CDR3 protein is CSVEDGRPLHS.

About this clonotype itself: A much larger clone sits a single nucleotide away, making a read error possible. This chain links TRBV5-1 with TRBJ2-3; 8 positions agree with TRBD1. This CDR3 is 16 amino acids long. CDR1 is SGHRS and CDR2 is YFSETQ in the germline V gene. CDR3 loop: CATSLALTGDADTQYF. CDR3 in DNA: TGCGCCACCAGCTTGGCCTTGACAGGGGACGCAGATACGCAGTATTTT.

This clonotype came up once. At one of its ends the junction is not consistent with the germline gene, which may arise from a read error. V usage is TRBV11-3 and J usage is TRBJ2-3, with D perhaps TRBD1 or TRBD2 (5 bases each). CDR3 length: 14 amino acids. CDR1 and CDR2 (germline): SGHNT, YENEEA. This CDR3 is CASSIDPGTDTRYF. The CDR3 DNA reads TGTGCTAGTAGCATAGACCCCGGGACGGATACGCGGTATTTT.

This clonotype was observed a handful of times. This could be a read error, since a much larger clone is one nucleotide away. V gene TRBV7-9 combines with J gene TRBJ2-7; a possible D gene is TRBD1 (5 bases). V dropped 3 bases and J dropped 6 bases, with 12 bases sitting between them. In germline, CDR1 is SEHNR, CDR2 FQNEAQ (reference sequence). The CDR3 runs to 13 residues. CDR3 sequence: CASSLAGPTEQYF. The CDR3 nucleotides are TGTGCCAGCAGCTTGGCAGGGCCGACCGAGCAGTACTTC.

This clonotype was recorded once. A read error is likely, as this CDR3 ends without the conserved phenylalanine or tryptophan. No DNA is shown, since the ends of the CDR3 on it are uncertain; the CDR3 is the one TCRdb lists. The CDR3 region is CASSLLAGTDTRYV. The V call is TRBV14, the J call TRBJ2-3. Germline lookup yields CDR1 SGHDN and CDR2 FVKESK. Inclusive of both ends, the CDR3 amounts to 14 amino acids.